The 2 T cell receptor beta chains below come from one sample, sequenced in a study of T-cell reconstitution after alpha-beta-depleted transplantation in children. Preparation of the TCRbeta library involved a method that used unique molecular identifiers. Via MiXCR, TCRdb re-called the PCR reads, giving one row per CDR3 protein. There are 500,000 to 650,000 distinct CDR3 sequences in the sample; over 9.5% occur only once, and around 15% lies in the top ten. The sample was PBMCs, mostly from graft donor cells, taken 180 days after TCRalphabeta/CD19-depleted stem cell transplant. The source of these receptors is a female patient aged 2 to 10 who had a stem cell transplant for aplastic anemia, so the T cells may come from the graft donor.

The rearrangement joins TRBV15 to TRBJ2-7, with TRBD2 matching over 13 bases. The length of the CDR3 is 15 residues. Germline assignment: CDR1 LNHNV and CDR2 YYDKDF (reference sequence). V dropped 4 bases and J dropped 6; count of bases not matched to a gene: 6. In DNA, the CDR3 is TGTGCCACCAGCATCGGACTAGCGGGAGTAGGCGAGCAGTACGTC. This encodes CATSIGLAGVGEQYV.

This clonotype was seen a few times. The rearrangement uses TRBV11-2 and TRBJ2-2, with unresolved D. The V end was cut by 1 base, the J end by 6 bases, with 12 bases between. Germline assignment: CDR1 SGHAT and CDR2 FQNNGV. This CDR3 has 15 residues. The CDR3 spells CASSLAHQYPGELFF. The CDR3 DNA reads as TGTGCCAGCAGCTTAGCCCATCAGTACCCCGGGGAGCTGTTTTTT.